This TCR beta chain is drawn from a study of Graves' ophthalmopathy and Graves' hyperthyroidism. Study-wide points: The blood repertoire also included most expanded thyroid clonotypes above 0.001 frequency. A model of 13 signatures distinguished ophthalmopathy from stable hyperthyroidism at around 90% sensitivity and roughly 81% specificity. Forecasting of ophthalmopathy progression by the model achieved 60% to 71% sensitivity and around 77% specificity.

TCR beta CDR3 regions were amplified from RNA transcripts. HTBI-primed first-round RT-PCR preceded second-round multiplex PCR. One entry per CDR3 protein results from TCRdb running MiXCR on the multiplex PCR reads. The top ten hold approximately 7.7% of the sample, which has 620,000 or so distinct CDR3 sequences, approximately 22% seen once. This clonotype has just one count. The target antigen is unknown. Trimming removed 1 base from V and 2 bases from J, with 5 bases in between. CDR3 length: 13 residues. The germline V gene has CDR1 SGHTA and CDR2 FQGTGA. Recruitment covered hyperthyroidism patients aged 18 to 65 whose new diagnosis was of under 2 months' duration.

The chain is built from TRBV7-3 and TRBJ2-5, with unresolved D. This clonotype was obtained from a woman in her late teens or twenties with stable Graves' hyperthyroidism. Some clones in this sample may be carry-over from other donors' samples. The specimen sequenced was peripheral blood. For the CDR3, the DNA is TGTGCCAGCAGCTTAAATACACAAGAGACCCAGTACTTC. It is translated as CASSLNTQETQYF.